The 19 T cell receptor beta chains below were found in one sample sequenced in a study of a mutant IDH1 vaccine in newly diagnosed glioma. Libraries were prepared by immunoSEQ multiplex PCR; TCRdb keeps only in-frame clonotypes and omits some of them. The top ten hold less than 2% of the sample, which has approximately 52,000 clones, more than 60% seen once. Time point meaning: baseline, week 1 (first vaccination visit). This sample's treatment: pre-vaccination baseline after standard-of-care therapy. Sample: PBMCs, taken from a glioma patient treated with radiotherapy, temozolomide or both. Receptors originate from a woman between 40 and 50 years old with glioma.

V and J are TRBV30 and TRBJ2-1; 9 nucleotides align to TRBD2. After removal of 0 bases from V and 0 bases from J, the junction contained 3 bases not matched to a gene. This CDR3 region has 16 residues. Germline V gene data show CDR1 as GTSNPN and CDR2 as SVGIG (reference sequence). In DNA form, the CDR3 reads TGTGCCTGGAGTGTAGGTAGCGGGGGCTCCTACAATGAGCAGTTCTTC. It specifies CAWSVGSGGSYNEQFF.

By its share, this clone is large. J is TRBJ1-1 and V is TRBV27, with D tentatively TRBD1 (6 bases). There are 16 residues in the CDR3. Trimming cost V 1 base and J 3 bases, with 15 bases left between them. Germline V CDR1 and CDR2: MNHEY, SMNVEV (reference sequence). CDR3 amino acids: CASSLWGGEGDTEAFF. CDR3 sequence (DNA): TGTGCCAGCAGTTTATGGGGGGGCGAGGGGGACACTGAAGCTTTCTTT.

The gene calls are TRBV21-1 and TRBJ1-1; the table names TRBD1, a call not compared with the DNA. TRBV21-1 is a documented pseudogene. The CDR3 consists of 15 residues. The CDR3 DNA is TGTGCCAGCATAAGCAGGGGACAGGGGGCCGCGGGAGCTTTCTTT. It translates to CASISRGQGAAGAFF.

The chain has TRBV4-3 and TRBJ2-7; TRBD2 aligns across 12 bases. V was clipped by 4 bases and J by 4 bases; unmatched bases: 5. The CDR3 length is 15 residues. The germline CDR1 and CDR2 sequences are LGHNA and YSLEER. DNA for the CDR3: TGCGCCAGCAGCCGAGAACTAGCGGGGGGTTACGAGCAGTACTTC. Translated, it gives CASSRELAGGYEQYF.

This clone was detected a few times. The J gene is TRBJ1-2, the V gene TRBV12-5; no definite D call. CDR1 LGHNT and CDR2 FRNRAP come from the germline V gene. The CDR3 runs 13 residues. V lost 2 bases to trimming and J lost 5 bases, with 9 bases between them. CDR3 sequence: CASGLKGGYGYTF. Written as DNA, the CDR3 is TGTGCTAGTGGTTTGAAGGGAGGGTATGGCTACACCTTC.

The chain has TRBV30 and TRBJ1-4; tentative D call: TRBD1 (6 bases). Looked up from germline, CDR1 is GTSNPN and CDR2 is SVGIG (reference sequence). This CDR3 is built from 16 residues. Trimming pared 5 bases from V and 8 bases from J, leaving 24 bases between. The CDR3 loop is CAWELWGQGPREKLFF. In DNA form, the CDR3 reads TGTGCCTGGGAGCTGTGGGGGCAAGGTCCTAGGGAAAAACTGTTTTTT.

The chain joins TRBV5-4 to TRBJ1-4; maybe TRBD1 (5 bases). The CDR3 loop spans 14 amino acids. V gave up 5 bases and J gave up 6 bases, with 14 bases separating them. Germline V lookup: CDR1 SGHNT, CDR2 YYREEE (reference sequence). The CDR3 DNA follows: TGTGCCAGCAGTCCCCGCAGGGAAGATGAAAAACTGTTTTTT. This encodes CASSPRREDEKLFF.

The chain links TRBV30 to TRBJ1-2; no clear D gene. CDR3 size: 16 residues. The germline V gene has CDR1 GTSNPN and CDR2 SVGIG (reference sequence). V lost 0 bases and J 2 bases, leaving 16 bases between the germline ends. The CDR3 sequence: CAWSVGMAYLNYGYTF. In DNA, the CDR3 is TGTGCCTGGAGTGTAGGGATGGCGTACCTCAACTATGGCTACACCTTC.

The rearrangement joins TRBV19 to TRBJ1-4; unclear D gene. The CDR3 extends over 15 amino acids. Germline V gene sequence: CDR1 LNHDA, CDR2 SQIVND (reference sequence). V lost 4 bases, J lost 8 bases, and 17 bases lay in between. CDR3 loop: CASSTPLDIGEKLFF. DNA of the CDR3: TGTGCCAGTAGTACCCCACTCGACATTGGGGAAAAACTGTTTTTT.

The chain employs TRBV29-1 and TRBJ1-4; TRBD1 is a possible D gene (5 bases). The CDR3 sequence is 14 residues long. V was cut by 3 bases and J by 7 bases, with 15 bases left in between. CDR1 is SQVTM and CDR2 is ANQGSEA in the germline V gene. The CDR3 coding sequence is TGCAGCGTTGAGGGGCCCGCGGGGGGTGAAAAACTGTTTTTT. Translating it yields CSVEGPAGGEKLFF.

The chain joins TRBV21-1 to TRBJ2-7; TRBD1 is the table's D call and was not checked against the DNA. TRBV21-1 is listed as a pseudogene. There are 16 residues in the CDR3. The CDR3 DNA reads TGTGCCAGCAGCAGCCCCTCGGTCAGGGCTAACTACGAGCAGTACTTC. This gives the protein CASSSPSVRANYEQYF.

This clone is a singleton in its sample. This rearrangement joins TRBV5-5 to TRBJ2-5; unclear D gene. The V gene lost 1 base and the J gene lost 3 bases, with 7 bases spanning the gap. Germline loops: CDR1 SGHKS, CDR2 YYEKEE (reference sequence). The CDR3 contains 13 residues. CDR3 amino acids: CASSLPAEETQYF. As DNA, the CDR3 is TGTGCCAGCAGCTTGCCAGCCGAAGAGACCCAGTACTTC.

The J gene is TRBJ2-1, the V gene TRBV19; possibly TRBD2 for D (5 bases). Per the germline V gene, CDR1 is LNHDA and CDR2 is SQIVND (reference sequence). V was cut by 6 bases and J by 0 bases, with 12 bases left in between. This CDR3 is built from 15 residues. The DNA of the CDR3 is TGTGCCAGTAGGAGGACTCTGAGCTCCTACAATGAGCAGTTCTTC. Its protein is CASRRTLSSYNEQFF.

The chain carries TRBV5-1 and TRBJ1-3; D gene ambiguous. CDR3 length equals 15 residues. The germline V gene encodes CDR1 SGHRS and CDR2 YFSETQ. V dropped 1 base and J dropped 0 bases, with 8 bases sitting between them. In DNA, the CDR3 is TGCGCCAGCAGCTTGTCTGGTAACTCTGGAAACACCATATATTTT. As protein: CASSLSGNSGNTIYF.

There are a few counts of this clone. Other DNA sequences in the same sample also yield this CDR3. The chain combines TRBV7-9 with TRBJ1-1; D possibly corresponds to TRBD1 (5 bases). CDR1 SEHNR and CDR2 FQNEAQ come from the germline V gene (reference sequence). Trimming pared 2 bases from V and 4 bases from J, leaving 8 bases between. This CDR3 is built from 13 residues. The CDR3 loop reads CASSLQGFTEAFF. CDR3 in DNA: TGTGCCAGCAGCTTACAGGGTTTCACTGAAGCTTTCTTT.

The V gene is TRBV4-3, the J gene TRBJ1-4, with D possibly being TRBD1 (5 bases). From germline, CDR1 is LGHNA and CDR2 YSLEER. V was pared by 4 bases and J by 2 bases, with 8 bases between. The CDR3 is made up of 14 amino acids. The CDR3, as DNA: TGCGCCAGCAGCCTTGGGGGGACTAATGAAAAACTGTTTTTT. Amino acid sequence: CASSLGGTNEKLFF.

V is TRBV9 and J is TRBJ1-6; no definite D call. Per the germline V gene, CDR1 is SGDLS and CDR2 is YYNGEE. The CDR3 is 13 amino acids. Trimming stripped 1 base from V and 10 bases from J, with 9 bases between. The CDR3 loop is CASSVLAGSPLHF. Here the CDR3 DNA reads TGTGCCAGCAGCGTACTTGCAGGATCACCCCTCCACTTT.

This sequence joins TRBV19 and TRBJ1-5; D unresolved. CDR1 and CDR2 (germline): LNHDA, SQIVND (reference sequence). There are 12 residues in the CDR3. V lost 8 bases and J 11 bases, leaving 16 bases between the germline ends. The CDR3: CASLEGFWAQHF. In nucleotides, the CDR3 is TGTGCCAGTCTCGAGGGCTTTTGGGCCCAGCATTTT.

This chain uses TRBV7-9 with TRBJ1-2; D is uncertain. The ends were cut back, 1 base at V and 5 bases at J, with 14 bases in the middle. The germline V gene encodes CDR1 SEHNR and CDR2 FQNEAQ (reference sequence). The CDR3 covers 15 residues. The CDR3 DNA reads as TGTGCCAGCAGCTTAGATGACGTGGGGAGATATGGCTACACCTTC. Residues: CASSLDDVGRYGYTF.